This T cell receptor (beta chain) was recovered during a study of cytotoxic CD8 clonotypes in ibrutinib-treated CLL (TCRdb year 2021). The study in broad terms: In this cohort, more than 14 patients were treatment-naive and ten to twelve were relapsed/refractory, while 17 to 18 had unmutated IGHV. On average, each sample had approximately 260,000 productive templates and approximately 89,000 productive rearrangements. Responses were partial in some 24 patients and complete in 2; after median 68 months follow-up, approximately 15 stayed in remission and 12 progressed. Of the roughly 90 people in the trial, 25 to 30 had longitudinal samples available. Cryopreserved peripheral blood mononuclear cells were obtained before treatment, at response, and at either sustained remission or disease progression. Response samples were taken after a median of 12 months on treatment, ranging from roughly 6 to 36 months. All remission and progressive disease samples were collected while patients were still receiving ibrutinib.

The investigation overall reported the following: Public clonotypes were rare and either contracted or stayed stable during treatment, and the rise in clonality at ibrutinib response reflected the expansion of private clonotypes. At ibrutinib response clonality went up, during sustained remission it held steady, and at progression it dropped back toward baseline. Baseline clonality exceeded that of age-matched healthy donors and correlated strongly with circulating CD8+ T-cell counts. Sampling times were not matched between sustained-remission and progressing patients, and lymph node repertoires were not studied.

This clone appeared once. The antigen this receptor binds is unknown. Per-nucleotide qualities are absent, and no much larger clonotype sits a single base away. Based on the germline V gene, the CDR1 and CDR2 sequences are SQVTM and ANQGSEA. Taken from cysteine to phenylalanine, the CDR3 has 11 residues. Only CDR3 DNA remains: 33 bases, in frame from the first base. V sheds 3 bases and J sheds 10 bases, leaving 10 bases between their ends. The goal of deep resolution MiSeq sequencing was a depth between 1 in 1 million and 1 in 200,000 T cells, and coverage averaged 10x per clonotype. TCR beta libraries were generated with the immunoSEQ hsTCRB Kit. As for how the authors treated the data: The data were analyzed with ImmunoSEQ Analyzer and ImmunoSEQ Data Assistant, and V, D and J gene assignments followed IMGT definitions. Clonality, which ranges from 0 to 1, was calculated as one minus the normalized Shannon entropy of productive rearrangement frequencies. Only overrepresented clonotypes making up at least 0.05% of each patient's repertoire were included in the public clonotype analysis. About 13 age-matched healthy donor repertoires from immuneACCESS were used as controls for clonality. In TCRdb, the immuneACCESS table is reduced to in-frame sequences with V and J assigned. These tables do not hold every clone; where another copy was compared, an unresolved V gene accounts for under half, and the others remain unexplained. D and trimming come from the DNA, and the V and J calls and clone size come from that table. The sample table shows over 95,000 clones, and 58% are seen once. The biggest ten clones account for about 39% of the sample.

What the time point label conveys for this sample: around 25 months on ibrutinib. For TCR beta library preparation, about 2 micrograms of genomic DNA was extracted from cryopreserved PBMCs. Longitudinal blood samples from CLL patients receiving ibrutinib monotherapy were subjected to high-throughput TCR beta sequencing. The patients took part in an open-label, single-center phase 2 trial of ibrutinib monotherapy. The sample was PBMCs, taken after 24 months of ibrutinib treatment. This TCR derives from a human donor with chronic lymphocytic leukemia. The chain couples TRBV29-1 to TRBJ2-1; a confident D gene designation cannot be given. The CDR3 corresponds to CSVDLMGEQFF. The DNA reads TGCAGCGTTGATCTGATGGGGGAGCAGTTCTTC.